This T cell receptor beta chain was sequenced for a study of CD8+ T cells in alopecia areata. Study results and caveats: Higher clonality and more expanded CD8+ clones appeared in lesional than normal scalp. In scalp samples, resident alphabeta T cells of normal skin are also sequenced.

Extraction of RNA preceded its reverse transcription into cDNA, which served as the sequencing template. Some clones are missing from TCRdb's copy, which holds only in-frame ones; the method was immunoSEQ multiplex PCR. The sample comprises some 110,000 clones, around 50% of which are singletons, and over 9% rests with the top ten. Treatment defined: oral pan-JAK inhibitor, 5-10 mg twice daily. It was from alopecia areata patients that lesional scalp punch biopsies and peripheral blood were collected. Remarks on this clone: Its antigen is unidentified.

CDR1 and CDR2 from the germline V gene are MGHRA and YSYEKL. The ends lost 3 bases at V and 4 bases at J; junction bases unmatched: 5. The CDR3 length is 15 residues. The source is a human donor with alopecia areata. This specimen was CD8+ T cells sorted from blood, taken at week 24, from a patient treated with tofacitinib. The rearrangement uses TRBV4-1 and TRBJ2-1; 8 bases agree with TRBD2. The CDR3 DNA is TGCGCCAGCAGCCAGGCGGGGGGCCCTTACAATGAGCAGTTCTTC. This translates into CASSQAGGPYNEQFF.